These T cell receptor beta chains were read from a single sample in a study of sequential checkpoint blockade in melanoma. Only in-frame clones appear in the TCRdb table, and some are missing; sequencing was by immunoSEQ multiplex PCR. Of approximately 8,800 clones in the sample, under 30% were seen once. Sample: tumor tissue (inferred from file names), taken from a patient given nivolumab and ipilimumab in sequence. The receptor set was obtained from a human donor with melanoma. CDR3s include the opening cysteine and the closing phenylalanine or tryptophan. Each record gives: D gene, clone size, J gene, V gene, CDR3 DNA, CDR3 protein. A D gene is named only where the DNA matches it firmly. The listing skips clone size in some rows; elsewhere it reads once, few, many or a size class.

TRBD1 few TRBJ1-6 TRBV6-8 TGTGCCAGCAGTTACTCGTGGGACAGGGGCTATAATTCACCCCTCCACTTT CASSYSWDRGYNSPLHF
TRBD1 NA TRBJ1-1 TRBV6-4 TGTGCCAGCAGTTACTCAGGGGGCACTGAAGCTTTCTTT CASSYSGGTEAFF
NA few TRBJ1-6 TRBV11-3 TGTGCCAGCAGCTTTCGACGGAGAAATTCACCCCTCCACTTT CASSFRRRNSPLHF
TRBD2 NA TRBJ2-5 TRBV11-3 TGTGCCAGCAGCGTTACTAGCGCACAAGAGACCCAGTACTTC CASSVTSAQETQYF
NA few TRBJ2-1 TRBV4-1 TGCGCCAGCAGCCTAAACGAGGGGGGGGACCAGTTCTTC CASSLNEGGDQFF
NA NA TRBJ2-3 TRBV19 TGTGCCAGTAGTATTGGGTCAGGCGGGGTCAGCACAGATACGCAGTATTTT CASSIGSGGVSTDTQYF
NA few TRBJ2-1 TRBV6-8 TGTGCCAGCAGTTACGCTACAAACTACAATGAGCAGTTCTTC CASSYATNYNEQFF
NA NA TRBJ2-5 TRBV10-3 TGTGCCATCAGTGAGTTTCTGGAGACCCAGTACTTC CAISEFLETQYF
NA NA TRBJ2-3 TRBV6-8 TGTGCCAGCAGTGACGGGGTAGGGCCCACAGATACGCAGTATTTT CASSDGVGPTDTQYF
TRBD1 NA TRBJ2-3 TRBV5-1 TGCGCCAGCAGACCCGGGGACAGGGGGTATTCAGATACGCAGTATTTT CASRPGDRGYSDTQYF
TRBD1 many TRBJ1-6 TRBV9 TGTGCCAGCAGCGTTAGCTCTGGACAGGTTAATTCACCCCTCCACTTT CASSVSSGQVNSPLHF
NA few TRBJ2-1 TRBV5-1 TGCGCCAGCAGCTCGGTGTCACTATCCTACAATGAGCAGTTCTTC CASSSVSLSYNEQFF
NA medium-sized TRBJ2-1 TRBV11-3 TGTGCCAGCAGCTTGGGGACACAAAGTTACAATGAGCAGTTCTTC CASSLGTQSYNEQFF
NA NA TRBJ2-1 TRBV18 TGTGCCAGCTCACCCACGATAGTCTCCTACAATGAGCAGTTCTTC CASSPTIVSYNEQFF
NA many TRBJ2-2 TRBV6-8 TGTGCCAGCAGTTACTCCCATCTGACAGTAAACACCGGGGAGCTGTTTTTT CASSYSHLTVNTGELFF
TRBD2 NA TRBJ2-3 TRBV28 TGTGCCAGCAGTTCCTCTAGCGGGGGGGGTGCAGATACGCAGTATTTT CASSSSSGGGADTQYF
NA NA TRBJ1-5 TRBV14 TGTGCCAGCAGCCCAGGGACATCCCGGCAGCCCCAGCATTTT CASSPGTSRQPQHF
NA NA TRBJ1-1 TRBV19 TGTGCCAGTAGTCCTTTCCCGACGGGGAACACTGAAGCTTTCTTT CASSPFPTGNTEAFF
TRBD2 NA TRBJ2-3 TRBV15 TGTGCCACCAGCAGACGGGGGGGCTACATAGATACGCAGTATTTT CATSRRGGYIDTQYF
NA NA TRBJ2-7 TRBV29-1 TGCAGCGTTGGGGACGGAATTACCTACGAGCAGTACTTC CSVGDGITYEQYF
NA NA TRBJ1-1 TRBV12-5 TGTGCTAGTGGTTCTATAGGCCCCTGGACGACTGAAGCTTTCTTT CASGSIGPWTTEAFF
NA NA TRBJ1-1 TRBV6-8 TGTGCCAGCAGTTATGGGGGTGTAAGGTCTGAAGCTTTCTTT CASSYGGVRSEAFF
NA NA TRBJ1-5 TRBV19 TGTGCCAGTAGTATAGAGGGTTGGAGGGAGGATCAGCCCCAGCATTTT CASSIEGWREDQPQHF
TRBD1 few TRBJ1-2 TRBV18 TGTGCCAGCTCACCAACCAGGGGGGCTTCTCCTGGCTACACCTTC CASSPTRGASPGYTF
NA NA TRBJ2-3 TRBV19 TGTGCCAGTCGCTACAGGGCGGGCACAGATACGCAGTATTTT CASRYRAGTDTQYF
NA NA TRBJ1-2 TRBV6-8 TGTGCCATCAGTGGTGGATACCACTATGGCTACACCTTC CAISGGYHYGYTF
NA NA TRBJ2-3 TRBV5-1 TGCGCCAGCAGCTTGGCGGATAGCACAGATACGCAGTATTTT CASSLADSTDTQYF
NA NA TRBJ1-3 TRBV29-1 TGCAGCGTTGAAGATTGGGGGGGAAACACCATATATTTT CSVEDWGGNTIYF
NA many TRBJ1-2 TRBV23-1 TGCGCCAGCAGCAGACCCGCCGGGGAAAACTATGGCTACACCTTC CASSRPAGENYGYTF
NA many TRBJ1-5 TRBV11-3 TGTGCCAGCAGCCGGAAGGCCGGCAGTCGCAATCAGCCCCAGCATTTT CASSRKAGSRNQPQHF
NA few TRBJ2-1 TRBV11-3 TGTGCCAGCAGCTTAAGGGGGGCCACCTACAATGAGCAGTTCTTC CASSLRGATYNEQFF
NA NA TRBJ2-5 TRBV23-1 TGCGCCAGCAGCCCCTTGGGGGCAGAGACCCAGTACTTC CASSPLGAETQYF
NA NA TRBJ1-5 TRBV10-2 TGCGCCAGCATGAAGAGTAGCAATCAGCCCCAGCATTTT CASMKSSNQPQHF
TRBD1 NA TRBJ2-6 TRBV7-6 TGTGCCAGCAGCCACCGGGACAGGGGTTTTTCTGGGGCCAACGTCCTGACTTTC CASSHRDRGFSGANVLTF
NA few TRBJ2-1 TRBV23-1 TGCGCCAGCAGCTTGGCCGGGTCTAATGAGCAGTTCTTC CASSLAGSNEQFF
NA NA TRBJ2-1 TRBV6-8 TGTGCCAGCAGTTACTCGATTGGGCGGGGGCCGTACAATGAGCAGTTCTTC CASSYSIGRGPYNEQFF
TRBD2 NA TRBJ2-5 TRBV5-1 TGCGCCAGCAGCTTGCAGCGGGGGCCCTACCAAGAGACCCAGTACTTC CASSLQRGPYQETQYF
TRBD1 NA TRBJ2-5 TRBV15 TGTGCCACCGCCCGGCGCTACAGGGGGCAAGAGACCCAGTACTTC CATARRYRGQETQYF
NA NA TRBJ2-7 TRBV5-1 TGCGCCAGCATGACGGCCCCGACAGGTTCCTACGAGCAGTACTTC CASMTAPTGSYEQYF
NA NA TRBJ2-2 TRBV19 TGTGCCAGTAGTCCCTCGGTAGCCACCGGGGAGCTGTTTTTT CASSPSVATGELFF
NA NA TRBJ1-3 TRBV9 TGTGCCAGCAGCGTGAACGGGGTCTCTGGAAACACCATATATTTT CASSVNGVSGNTIYF